One sample yielded the 18 T cell receptor beta chains listed below, sequenced in a study of blood T cell repertoires in COVID-19. Libraries were prepared by immunoSEQ multiplex PCR; TCRdb keeps only in-frame clonotypes and omits some of them. The sample yields some 29,000 clones, around 90% seen once. Material for sequencing was peripheral blood. These receptor sequences come from a human donor in a cohort sampled during active COVID-19.

The chain links TRBV7-2 to TRBJ1-2; 7 nucleotides line up with TRBD1. This CDR3 comprises 15 residues. V trimming: 0 bases; J trimming: 2 bases; junction bases outside the gene matches: 3. The germline V gene has CDR1 SGHTA and CDR2 FQGNSA. The CDR3 protein is CASSLANRGNYGYTF. CDR3 nucleotide sequence: TGTGCCAGCAGCTTAGCGAACAGGGGAAACTATGGCTACACCTTC. Together with reference TRBV7-2 and TRBJ1-2, the CDR3 gives the full variable domain: GAGVSQSPSNKVTEKGKDVELRCDPISGHTALYWYRQSLGQGLEFLIYFQGNSAPDKSGLPSDRFSAERTGGSVSTLTIQRTQQEDSAVYLCASSLANRGNYGYTFGSGTRLTVV.

The CDR3 spells CASRRNTEAFF. The CDR3 nucleotides are TGTGCCAGCAGGAGGAACACTGAAGCTTTCTTT. The V call is TRBV27, the J call TRBJ1-1; no definite D call. Per the germline V gene, CDR1 is MNHEY and CDR2 is SMNVEV (reference sequence). The CDR3 runs to 11 residues. Trimming took 6 bases from V and 1 from J, leaving 3 bases between them.

This clone was counted a single time. The CDR3: CASSLGGGGVTVAQYF. CDR3 in DNA: TGTGCCAGCAGCTTAGGAGGCGGCGGGGTCACGGTGGCCCAGTACTTC. The chain recombines TRBV7-6 with TRBJ2-5, with TRBD2 as a possible D gene (6 bases). The germline V gene encodes CDR1 SGHVS and CDR2 FNYEAQ. The CDR3 length is 16 residues. Trimming pared 1 base from V and 9 bases from J, leaving 21 bases between. The whole variable domain, filled in from reference TRBV7-6 and TRBJ2-5, reads GAGVSQSPRYKVTKRGQDVALRCDPISGHVSLYWYRQALGQGPEFLTYFNYEAQQDKSGLPNDRFSAERPEGSISTLTIQRTEQRDSAMYRCASSLGGGGVTVAQYFGPGTRLLVL.

The chain combines TRBV5-1 with TRBJ1-1; D possibly corresponds to TRBD1 (6 bases). The CDR3 covers 13 residues. V shed 4 bases and J shed 3 bases, with 10 bases lying between them. Germline loops: CDR1 SGHRS, CDR2 YFSETQ. This chain's CDR3 is CASSPTGYTEAFF. The CDR3 DNA sequence: TGCGCCAGCAGCCCCACAGGGTACACTGAAGCTTTCTTT.

This sequence joins TRBV3-1 (or the pseudogene TRBV3-2) and TRBJ1-1; D is undetermined. V shed 1 base and J shed 2 bases, with 11 bases lying between them. CDR1 is LGHDT, CDR2 YNNKEL, per germline (reference sequence). This CDR3 has 15 residues. CDR3 region: CASSQAPTSNTEAFF. The CDR3 DNA is TGTGCCAGCAGCCAAGCTCCGACATCTAACACTGAAGCTTTCTTT.

V usage is TRBV20-1 and J usage is TRBJ2-1; D is possibly TRBD2 (7 bases). The CDR3 is 13 residues long. The V gene's germline CDR1 is DFQATT and CDR2 SNEGSKA (reference sequence). Trimming shortened V by 3 bases and J by 9 bases, and 15 bases separated the two germline ends. CDR3 in amino acids: CSASHGGLGEQFF. The CDR3 nucleotides are TGCAGTGCTAGTCACGGGGGGCTCGGTGAGCAGTTCTTC.

V is TRBV4-2 and J is TRBJ1-5; 7 positions agree with TRBD1. Germline CDR1 reads LGHNA; CDR2 reads YNFKEQ. This CDR3 spans 15 amino acids. J was trimmed by 6 bases and V by 0 bases; bases with no gene match: 5. The CDR3 DNA reads as TGTGCCAGCAGCCAAGATAGGGCAGGGGGTCAGCCCCAGCATTTT. It translates to CASSQDRAGGQPQHF.

The gene calls are TRBV3-1 (or the pseudogene TRBV3-2) and TRBJ2-1; TRBD1 might be the D (5 bases). V was trimmed by 4 bases and J by 4 bases, leaving 11 bases between them. The CDR3 is 14 amino acids. Germline V gene data show CDR1 as LGHDT and CDR2 as YNNKEL (reference sequence). This CDR3 reads CASSPRESYNEQFF. The CDR3 nucleotides read TGTGCCAGCAGCCCCAGGGAATCGTACAATGAGCAGTTCTTC.

In nucleotides, the CDR3 is TGTGCCAGTAGTAGTACAGGGGGAACCTTCAATGAGCAGTTCTTC. As protein: CASSSTGGTFNEQFF. This rearrangement joins TRBV19 to TRBJ2-1, with TRBD1 identical over 8 bases. Looked up from germline, CDR1 is LNHDA and CDR2 is SQIVND (reference sequence). The V and J ends lost 4 bases and 6 bases, in that order; junction bases with no gene match: 8. CDR3 length: 15 residues. Supplemented by reference TRBV19 and TRBJ2-1, the full variable domain reads DGGITQSPKYLFRKEGQNVTLSCEQNLNHDAMYWYRQDPGQGLRLIYYSQIVNDFQKGDIAEGYSVSREKKESFPLTVTSAQKNPTAFYLCASSSTGGTFNEQFFGPGTRLTVL.

The V and J genes are TRBV5-1 and TRBJ2-1; no firm D call. From germline, CDR1 is SGHRS and CDR2 YFSETQ. The V gene lost 4 bases and the J gene lost 0 bases, with 11 bases spanning the gap. CDR3 size: 15 residues. CDR3 in amino acids: CASSTIGDSYNEQFF. CDR3 in DNA: TGCGCCAGCAGCACCATTGGAGACTCCTACAATGAGCAGTTCTTC.

The chain recombines TRBV14 with TRBJ1-6; the match to TRBD1 covers 10 bases. CDR1 is SGHDN, CDR2 FVKESK, per germline. The ends lost 5 bases at V and 10 bases at J; junction bases unmatched: 11. CDR3 size: 16 residues. CDR3 in amino acids: CASSNSGQGGISPLHF. The CDR3, as DNA: TGTGCCAGCAGCAACTCTGGACAGGGGGGTATATCACCCCTCCACTTT.

The genes are TRBV2 and TRBJ2-5; 7 nucleotides line up with TRBD1. After removal of 5 bases from V and 1 base from J, the junction contained 10 bases not matched to a gene. This CDR3 contains 16 residues. Per germline, CDR1 SNHLY and CDR2 FYNNEI. The CDR3 sequence: CASSKPGQRFQETQYF. CDR3 DNA sequence: TGTGCCAGCAGTAAGCCGGGACAGCGTTTCCAAGAGACCCAGTACTTC.

V and J are TRBV9 and TRBJ1-3; no reliable D call. Trimming stripped 5 bases from V and 0 bases from J, with 15 bases between. Germline CDR1 is SGDLS and CDR2 is YYNGEE. CDR3 length equals 16 residues. This CDR3 reads CASSGSIRTSGNTIYF. CDR3 sequence (DNA): TGTGCCAGCAGTGGGAGCATTAGGACCTCTGGAAACACCATATATTTT.

V usage is TRBV11-3 and J usage is TRBJ2-2; perhaps TRBD1 as D (6 bases). Germline CDR1 reads SGHNT; CDR2 reads YENEEA. V lost 9 bases and J 4 bases, leaving 18 bases between the germline ends. The CDR3 loop spans 15 amino acids. The CDR3 is CASGVGQGRTGELFF. Written as DNA, the CDR3 is TGTGCCAGTGGGGTGGGCCAGGGGCGCACCGGGGAGCTGTTTTTT.

The chain uses TRBV10-3 and TRBJ2-7, with 9 bases fitting TRBD2. The CDR3 spans 17 residues. Per the germline V gene, CDR1 is ENHRY and CDR2 is SYGVKD. V lost 0 bases, J lost 0 bases, and 6 bases stayed unmatched. CDR3 amino acids: CAISESSRGGLSYEQYF. The CDR3 DNA is TGTGCCATCAGTGAGTCATCGCGGGGGGGACTCTCCTACGAGCAGTACTTC.

The chain joins TRBV27 to TRBJ1-1, with TRBD1 matching 7 bases. The length of the CDR3 is 14 residues. Germline V gene lookup returns CDR1 MNHEY and CDR2 SMNVEV (reference sequence). V shed 4 bases, J shed 10 bases, and the junction held 12 bases outside the gene matches. In DNA form, the CDR3 reads TGTGCCAGCAGTTCAAAAGACAGGGCTGAGGGAGCTTTCTTT. It codes for CASSSKDRAEGAFF.

The chain uses TRBV12-3 or TRBV12-4 and TRBJ1-1; 8 nucleotides agree with TRBD1. CDR3 size: 13 residues. V lost 7 bases and J lost 4; bases outside the gene matches: 5. CDR3 coding DNA: TGTGCCAGCACCTTTACAGGGGGCACTGAAGCTTTCTTT. Translated: CASTFTGGTEAFF.

This clone has a handful of counts. The chain recombines TRBV5-1 with TRBJ2-1; D is unclear. V was pared by 4 bases and J by 5 bases, with 13 bases between. This CDR3 region has 14 residues. In germline, CDR1 is SGHRS, CDR2 YFSETQ. CDR3 residues: CASSLGYGDNEQFF. CDR3 bases: TGCGCCAGCAGCCTGGGGTACGGAGACAATGAGCAGTTCTTC. The full variable domain, its missing parts supplied by reference TRBV5-1 and TRBJ2-1, is KAGVTQTPRYLIKTRGQQVTLSCSPISGHRSVSWYQQTPGQGLQFLFEYFSETQRNKGNFPGRFSGRQFSNSRSEMNVSTLELGDSALYLCASSLGYGDNEQFFGPGTRLTVL.